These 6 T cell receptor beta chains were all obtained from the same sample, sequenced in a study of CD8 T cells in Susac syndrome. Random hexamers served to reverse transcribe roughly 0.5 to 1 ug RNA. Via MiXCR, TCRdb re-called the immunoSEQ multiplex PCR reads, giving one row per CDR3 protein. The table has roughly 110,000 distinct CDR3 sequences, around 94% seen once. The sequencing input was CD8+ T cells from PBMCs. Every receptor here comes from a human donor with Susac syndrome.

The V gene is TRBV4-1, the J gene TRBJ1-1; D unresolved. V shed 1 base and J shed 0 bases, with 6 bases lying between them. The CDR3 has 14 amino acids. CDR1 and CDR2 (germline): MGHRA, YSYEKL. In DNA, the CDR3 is TGCGCCAGCAGCCAAGTGGCCCTGAACACTGAAGCTTTCTTT. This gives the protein CASSQVALNTEAFF.

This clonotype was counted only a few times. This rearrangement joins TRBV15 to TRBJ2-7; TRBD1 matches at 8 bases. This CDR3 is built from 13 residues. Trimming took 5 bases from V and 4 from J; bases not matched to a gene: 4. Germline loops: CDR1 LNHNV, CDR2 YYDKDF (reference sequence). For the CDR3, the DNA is TGTGCCACCAGCTCGGACAGGGTGTACGAGCAGTACTTC. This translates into CATSSDRVYEQYF. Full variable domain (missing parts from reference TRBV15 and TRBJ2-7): DAMVIQNPRYQVTQFGKPVTLSCSQTLNHNVMYWYQQKSSQAPKLLFHYYDKDFNNEADTPDNFQSRRPNTSFCFLDIRSPGLGDTAMYLCATSSDRVYEQYFGPGTRLTVT.

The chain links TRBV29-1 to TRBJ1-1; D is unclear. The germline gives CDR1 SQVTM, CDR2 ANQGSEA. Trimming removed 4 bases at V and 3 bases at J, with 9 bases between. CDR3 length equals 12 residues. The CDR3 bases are TGCAGCGTTGCGGCCGGGGACACTGAAGCTTTCTTT. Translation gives CSVAAGDTEAFF.

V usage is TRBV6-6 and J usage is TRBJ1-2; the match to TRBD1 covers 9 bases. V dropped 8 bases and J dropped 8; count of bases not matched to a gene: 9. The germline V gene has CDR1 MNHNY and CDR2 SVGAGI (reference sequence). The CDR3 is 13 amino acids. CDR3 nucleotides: TGTGCCAGCGGCTACAGGGGGCGCGAGGGCTACACCTTC. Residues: CASGYRGREGYTF.

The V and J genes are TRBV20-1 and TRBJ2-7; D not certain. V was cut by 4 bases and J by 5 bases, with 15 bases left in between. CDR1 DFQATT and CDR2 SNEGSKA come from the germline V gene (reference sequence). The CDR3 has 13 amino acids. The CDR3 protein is CSATPRLGNEQYF. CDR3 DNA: TGCAGTGCTACTCCTCGTTTGGGGAACGAGCAGTACTTC.

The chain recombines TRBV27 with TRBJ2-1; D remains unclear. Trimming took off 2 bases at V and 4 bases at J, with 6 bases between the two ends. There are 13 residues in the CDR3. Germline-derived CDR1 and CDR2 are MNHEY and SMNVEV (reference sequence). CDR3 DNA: TGTGCCAGCAGTTTAAGGACGTACAATGAGCAGTTCTTC. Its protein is CASSLRTYNEQFF.